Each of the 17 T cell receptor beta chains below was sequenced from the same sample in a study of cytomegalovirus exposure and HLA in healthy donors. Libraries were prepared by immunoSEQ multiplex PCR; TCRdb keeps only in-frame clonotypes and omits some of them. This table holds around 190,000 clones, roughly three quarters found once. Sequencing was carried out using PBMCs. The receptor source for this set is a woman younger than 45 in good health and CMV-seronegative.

The CDR3 DNA sequence: TGCGCCAGCAGCATTAGTGGTACGCAGTATTTT. Its protein is CASSISGTQYF. The chain is built from TRBV5-1 and TRBJ2-3; no firm D call. The CDR3 extends over 11 amino acids. V was pared by 4 bases and J by 8 bases, with 8 bases between. Germline V lookup: CDR1 SGHRS, CDR2 YFSETQ.

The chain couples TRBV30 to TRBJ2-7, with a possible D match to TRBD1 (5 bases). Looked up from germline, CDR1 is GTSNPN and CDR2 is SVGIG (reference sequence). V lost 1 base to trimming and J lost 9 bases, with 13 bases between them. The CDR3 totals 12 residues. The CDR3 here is CAWSALWQGQYF. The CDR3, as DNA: TGTGCCTGGAGTGCCCTCTGGCAGGGGCAGTACTTC.

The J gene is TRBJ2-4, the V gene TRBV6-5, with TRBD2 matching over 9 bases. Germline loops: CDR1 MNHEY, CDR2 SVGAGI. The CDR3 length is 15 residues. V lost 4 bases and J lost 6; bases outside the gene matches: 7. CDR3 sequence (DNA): TGTGCCAGCAGTTTTAGCGGGGGTCGGGGAAACATTCAGTACTTC. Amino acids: CASSFSGGRGNIQYF.

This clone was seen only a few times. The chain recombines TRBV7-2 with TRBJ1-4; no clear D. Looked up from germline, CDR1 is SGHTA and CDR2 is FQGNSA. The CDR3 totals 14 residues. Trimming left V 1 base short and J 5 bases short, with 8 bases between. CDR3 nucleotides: TGTGCCAGCAGCTTAGACAGTTACAATGAAAAACTGTTTTTT. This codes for CASSLDSYNEKLFF.

CDR3 region: CASSVWTSGSSYNEQFF. Here the CDR3 DNA reads TGCGCCAGCAGCGTCTGGACTAGCGGGAGCTCCTACAATGAGCAGTTCTTC. This chain links TRBV5-1 with TRBJ2-1; TRBD2 aligns across 13 bases. The CDR3 is made up of 17 amino acids. With 4 bases clipped from V and 0 bases from J, the junction kept 4 bases outside the gene matches. Germline CDR1 reads SGHRS; CDR2 reads YFSETQ.

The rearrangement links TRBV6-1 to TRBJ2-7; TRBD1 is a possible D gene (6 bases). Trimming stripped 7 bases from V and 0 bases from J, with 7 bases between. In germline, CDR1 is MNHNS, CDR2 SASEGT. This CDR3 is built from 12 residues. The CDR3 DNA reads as TGTGCCAGCAAGGACAGCTCCTACGAGCAGTACTTC. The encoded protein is CASKDSSYEQYF.

CDR3 amino acids: CASSLSIRLAAYNEQFF. In DNA form, the CDR3 reads TGTGCCAGCAGTTTATCGATTCGACTAGCGGCCTACAATGAGCAGTTCTTC. The rearrangement uses TRBV27 and TRBJ2-1; 9 bases map to TRBD2. This CDR3 spans 17 amino acids. J lost 2 bases, V lost 0 bases, and 5 bases had no gene match. The germline V gene has CDR1 MNHEY and CDR2 SMNVEV (reference sequence).

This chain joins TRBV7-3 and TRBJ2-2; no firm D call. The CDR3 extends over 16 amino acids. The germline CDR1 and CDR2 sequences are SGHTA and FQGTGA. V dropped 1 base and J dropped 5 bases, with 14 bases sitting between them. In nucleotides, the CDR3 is TGTGCCAGCAGCTTAAGGTTCAGTCACCAAACCGGGGAGCTGTTTTTT. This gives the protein CASSLRFSHQTGELFF. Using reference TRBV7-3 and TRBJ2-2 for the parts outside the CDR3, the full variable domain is GAGVSQTPSNKVTEKGKYVELRCDPISGHTALYWYRQSLGQGPEFLIYFQGTGAADDSGLPNDRFFAVRPEGSVSTLKIQRTERGDSAVYLCASSLRFSHQTGELFFGEGSRLTVL.

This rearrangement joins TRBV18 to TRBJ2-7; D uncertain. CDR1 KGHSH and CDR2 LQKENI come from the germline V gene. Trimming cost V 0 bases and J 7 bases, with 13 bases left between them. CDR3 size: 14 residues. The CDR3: CASSPPARQREQYF. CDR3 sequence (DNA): TGTGCCAGCTCACCACCGGCACGCCAACGAGAGCAGTACTTC.

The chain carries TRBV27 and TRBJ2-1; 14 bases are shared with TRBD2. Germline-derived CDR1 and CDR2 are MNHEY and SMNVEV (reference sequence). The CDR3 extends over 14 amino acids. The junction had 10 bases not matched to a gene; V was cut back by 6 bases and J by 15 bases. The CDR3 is CASSLTSGGALAFF. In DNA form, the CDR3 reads TGTGCCAGCAGCCTGACTAGCGGGGGGGCCCTGGCGTTCTTC.

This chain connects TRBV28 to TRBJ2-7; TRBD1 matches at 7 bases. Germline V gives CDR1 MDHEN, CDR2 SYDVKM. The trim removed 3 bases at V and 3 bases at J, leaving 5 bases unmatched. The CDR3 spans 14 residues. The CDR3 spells CASSLTDRVYEQYF. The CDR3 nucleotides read TGTGCCAGCAGTTTGACCGACAGGGTCTACGAGCAGTACTTC.

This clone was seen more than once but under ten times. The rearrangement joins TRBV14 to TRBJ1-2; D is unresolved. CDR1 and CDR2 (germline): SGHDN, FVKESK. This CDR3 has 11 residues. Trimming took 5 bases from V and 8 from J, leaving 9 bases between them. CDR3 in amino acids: CASSSGLGYTF. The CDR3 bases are TGTGCCAGCAGCTCCGGGTTGGGCTACACCTTC.

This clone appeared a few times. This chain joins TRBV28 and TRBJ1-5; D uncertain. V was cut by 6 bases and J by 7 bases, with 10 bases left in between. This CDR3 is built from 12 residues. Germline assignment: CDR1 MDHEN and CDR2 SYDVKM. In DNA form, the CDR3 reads TGTGCCAGCAGCAGTTTCCCCCAGCCCCAGCATTTT. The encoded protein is CASSSFPQPQHF.

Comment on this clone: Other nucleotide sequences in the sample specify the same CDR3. CDR3 bases: TGTGCCAGCAGCCCGGGACAGGGGGCTGGCTACACCTTC. Its protein is CASSPGQGAGYTF. The chain employs TRBV7-3 and TRBJ1-2; 12 bases map to TRBD1. Germline loops: CDR1 SGHTA, CDR2 FQGTGA. The CDR3 contains 13 residues. The V segment lost 5 bases and the J segment 7 bases; nucleotides outside the gene matches: 2.

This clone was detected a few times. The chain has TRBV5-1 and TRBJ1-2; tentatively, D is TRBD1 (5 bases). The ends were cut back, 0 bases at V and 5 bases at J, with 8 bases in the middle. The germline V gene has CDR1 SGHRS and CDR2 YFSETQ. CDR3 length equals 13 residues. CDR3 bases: TGCGCCAGCAGCTTGGCAGGGCGGTATGGCTACACCTTC. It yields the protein CASSLAGRYGYTF.

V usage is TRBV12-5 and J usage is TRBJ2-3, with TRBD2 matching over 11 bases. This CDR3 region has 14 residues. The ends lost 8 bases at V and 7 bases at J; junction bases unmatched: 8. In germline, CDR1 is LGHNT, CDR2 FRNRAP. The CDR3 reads CASLASGGLYTQYF. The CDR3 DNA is TGTGCTAGTCTGGCTAGCGGGGGGTTGTATACGCAGTATTTT.

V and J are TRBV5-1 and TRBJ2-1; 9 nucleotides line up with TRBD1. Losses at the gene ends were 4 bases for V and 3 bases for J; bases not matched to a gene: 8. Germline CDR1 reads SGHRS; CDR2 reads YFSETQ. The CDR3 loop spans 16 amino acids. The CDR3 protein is CASSPTGGRFYNEQFF. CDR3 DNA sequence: TGCGCCAGCAGCCCTACAGGGGGCAGGTTCTACAATGAGCAGTTCTTC.